One and the same sample provided the 22 T cell receptor beta chains below, sequenced in a study of CD8+ T cells in alopecia areata. Extraction and reverse transcription of RNA yielded cDNA as the sequencing template. Generated by immunoSEQ multiplex PCR, the TCRdb table keeps only in-frame clones and is missing some. Of roughly 130,000 clones listed, about 57% are singletons. Sequenced material: CD4+ T cells sorted from blood, taken at week 0. The receptors were sampled from a human donor with alopecia areata.

The chain recombines TRBV7-9 with TRBJ1-2; the match to TRBD1 covers 7 bases. The CDR3 is made up of 15 amino acids. The germline gives CDR1 SEHNR, CDR2 FQNEAQ (reference sequence). The junction had 6 bases not matched to a gene; V was cut back by 1 base and J by 4 bases. The CDR3 DNA reads TGTGCCAGCAGCTTAGTGTCCCGGGACAGCTATGGCTACACCTTC. Encoded protein: CASSLVSRDSYGYTF. Variable domain in full (rest from reference TRBV7-9 and TRBJ1-2): DTGVSQNPRHKITKRGQNVTFRCDPISEHNRLYWYRQTLGQGPEFLTYFQNEAQLEKSRLLSDRFSAERPKGSFSTLEIQRTEQGDSAMYLCASSLVSRDSYGYTFGSGTRLTVV.

V is TRBV30 and J is TRBJ1-1; no reliable D call. The CDR3 contains 19 residues. Between the trimmed V and J ends, which lost 0 bases and 2 bases, there was a span of 25 bases. Germline loops: CDR1 GTSNPN, CDR2 SVGIG (reference sequence). The CDR3 region has the DNA TGTGCCTGGAGTGTTGAATCGACCCATCTTAGAACCCTAAACACTGAAGCTTTCTTT. Amino acids: CAWSVESTHLRTLNTEAFF. The whole variable domain, filled in from reference TRBV30 and TRBJ1-1, reads SQTIHQWPATLVQPVGSPLSLECTVEGTSNPNLYWYRQAAGRGLQLLFYSVGIGQISSEVPQNLSASRPQDRQFILSSKKLLLSDSGFYLCAWSVESTHLRTLNTEAFFGQGTRLTVV.

Only a few counts were recorded for this clone. CDR3 in DNA: TGTGCCAGCAGCCTTCGACTAGCGGGGGCCTACAATGAGCAGTTCTTC. Amino acid sequence: CASSLRLAGAYNEQFF. This chain links TRBV4-2 with TRBJ2-1, with 12 bases aligning to TRBD2. Germline V gene sequence: CDR1 LGHNA, CDR2 YNFKEQ. The CDR3 totals 16 residues. The V gene end was trimmed by 4 bases and the J gene end by 2 bases; junction bases not matched to a gene: 3.

This rearrangement joins TRBV5-6 to TRBJ2-2, with 7 bases fitting TRBD1. Germline assignment: CDR1 SGHDT and CDR2 YYEEEE. The CDR3 contains 15 residues. The V gene end was trimmed by 4 bases and the J gene end by 1 base; junction bases not matched to a gene: 4. The CDR3 DNA is TGTGCCAGCAGCCCCCGGGACAGGAACACCGGGGAGCTGTTTTTT. Translated: CASSPRDRNTGELFF.

This clone was observed once. The CDR3 sequence: CASSSNRDRGTTNEKLFF. The CDR3 region has the DNA TGTGCCAGCAGCTCGAATCGGGACAGGGGTACAACTAATGAAAAACTGTTTTTT. The chain has TRBV5-6 and TRBJ1-4; 10 bases match TRBD1. The CDR3 consists of 18 residues. V shed 3 bases and J 0 bases; nucleotides not matched to a gene: 8. The germline V gene encodes CDR1 SGHDT and CDR2 YYEEEE.

The chain combines TRBV30 with TRBJ2-7, with D perhaps TRBD2 (6 bases). Germline CDR1 reads GTSNPN; CDR2 reads SVGIG (reference sequence). This CDR3 region has 18 residues. V was cut by 0 bases and J by 5 bases, with 26 bases left in between. CDR3 nucleotide sequence: TGTGCCTGGAGTGTATTTTTGGGCCCGGGGGACCCGGGCCACGAGCAGTACTTC. Translating it yields CAWSVFLGPGDPGHEQYF. Together with reference TRBV30 and TRBJ2-7, the CDR3 gives the full variable domain: SQTIHQWPATLVQPVGSPLSLECTVEGTSNPNLYWYRQAAGRGLQLLFYSVGIGQISSEVPQNLSASRPQDRQFILSSKKLLLSDSGFYLCAWSVFLGPGDPGHEQYFGPGTRLTVT.

The V call is TRBV9, the J call TRBJ2-7; a possible D gene is TRBD1 (5 bases). V lost 0 bases and J lost 5, with 15 bases in between. The CDR3 extends over 15 amino acids. The V gene's germline CDR1 is SGDLS and CDR2 YYNGEE. CDR3 DNA: TGTGCCAGCAGCGTAGGAGCTCTCAAAGGGGACGAGCAGTACTTC. It is translated as CASSVGALKGDEQYF.

This clone was counted only a few times. V is TRBV4-1 and J is TRBJ2-3, with TRBD2 matching 7 bases. The germline CDR1 and CDR2 sequences are MGHRA and YSYEKL. V gave up 8 bases and J gave up 8 bases; unmatched junction bases: 16. This CDR3 has 15 amino acids. CDR3 DNA sequence: TGCGCCAGCCGACGACTAGTCCGGGAGGAGCGTACGCAGTATTTT. The encoded protein is CASRRLVREERTQYF.

This clone was counted a few times. The chain combines TRBV18 with TRBJ1-6, with TRBD1 matching 9 bases. V shed 2 bases and J 8 bases; nucleotides not matched to a gene: 7. The CDR3 is 16 amino acids. Germline CDR1 and CDR2: KGHSH and LQKENI. CDR3 amino acids: CASSPVTGGADSPLHF. The DNA of the CDR3 is TGTGCCAGCTCACCAGTAACAGGGGGCGCAGATTCACCCCTCCACTTT. The full variable domain, its missing parts supplied by reference TRBV18 and TRBJ1-6, is NAGVMQNPRHLVRRRGQEARLRCSPMKGHSHVYWYRQLPEEGLKFMVYLQKENIIDESGMPKERFSAEFPKEGPSILRIQQVVRGDSAAYFCASSPVTGGADSPLHFGNGTRLTVT.

The chain has TRBV30 and TRBJ1-2; 8 nucleotides align to TRBD1. CDR3 size: 15 residues. The J segment lost 0 bases and the V segment lost 1 base, leaving 4 bases of the junction unmatched. Germline CDR1 reads GTSNPN; CDR2 reads SVGIG (reference sequence). The CDR3 DNA is TGTGCCTGGAGTGGGCAGGGGGCAACTAACTATGGCTACACCTTC. This encodes CAWSGQGATNYGYTF.

This clone was seen a handful of times. The chain is built from TRBV7-9 and TRBJ2-1; TRBD1 agrees at 10 bases. CDR3 length: 15 residues. The trim removed 5 bases at V and 8 bases at J, leaving 9 bases unmatched. Germline V CDR1 and CDR2: SEHNR, FQNEAQ (reference sequence). CDR3 in amino acids: CASSRDRGLADEQFF. The CDR3 DNA sequence: TGTGCCAGCAGCCGCGACAGGGGGCTAGCGGATGAGCAGTTCTTC.

The rearrangement uses TRBV4-1 and TRBJ2-4; no clear D. Germline CDR1 and CDR2: MGHRA and YSYEKL. The CDR3 runs 15 residues. The V and J ends lost 3 bases and 9 bases respectively, with 18 bases between them. CDR3 coding DNA: TGCGCCAGCAGCCACTTGGGCCTCAGGCTGGGCATTCAGTACTTC. This sequence encodes CASSHLGLRLGIQYF.

The chain recombines TRBV18 with TRBJ1-3; D is uncertain. Trimming cost V 2 bases and J 2 bases, with 7 bases left between them. Germline V gene lookup returns CDR1 KGHSH and CDR2 LQKENI. The CDR3 consists of 14 residues. The CDR3 sequence: CASSPEGTGNTIYF. CDR3 nucleotides: TGTGCCAGCTCACCAGAGGGTACTGGAAACACCATATATTTT.

This clone was found a few times. V is TRBV21-1 and J is TRBJ2-2; the table's D call, TRBD2, was not checked against the DNA. TRBV21-1 is a documented pseudogene. The CDR3 sequence is 16 residues long. In DNA form, the CDR3 reads TGTGCCAGCAGCGCTTCTAGCGGGAGCACTACCGGGGAGCTGTTTTTT. Amino acid sequence: CASSASSGSTTGELFF.

V gene TRBV6-5 combines with J gene TRBJ1-1; no clear D gene. V dropped 6 bases and J dropped 1 base, with 6 bases sitting between them. This CDR3 comprises 12 residues. CDR1 and CDR2 from the germline V gene are MNHEY and SVGAGI. The CDR3, as DNA: TGTGCCAGCAGCCACAGGAACACTGAAGCTTTCTTT. Amino acid sequence: CASSHRNTEAFF.

V usage is TRBV25-1 and J usage is TRBJ2-3; 10 nucleotides line up with TRBD2. This CDR3 has 15 residues. Trimming cost V 7 bases and J 6 bases; bases outside gene matches: 10. In germline, CDR1 is MGHDK, CDR2 SYGVNS. In DNA form, the CDR3 reads TGTGCCAGCAACCAAGCGGGGGGGCCGACGGATACGCAGTATTTT. It codes for CASNQAGGPTDTQYF.

With respect to this clone: At one end the junction does not follow the germline gene, possibly because of a read error. The chain links TRBV5-6 to TRBJ2-7, with D perhaps assigned TRBD1 or TRBD2 (5 bases each). CDR1 and CDR2 from the germline V gene are SGHDT and YYEEEE. The CDR3 covers 15 residues. Here the CDR3 reads CASNLGWGRGYEQYF. CDR3 bases: TGTGCCAGCAACTTGGGATGGGGGAGAGGCTACGAGCAGTACTTC.

This clone appeared once. The rearrangement joins TRBV18 to TRBJ1-1; 7 positions agree with TRBD1. Germline CDR1 reads KGHSH; CDR2 reads LQKENI. The CDR3 extends over 13 amino acids. J was trimmed by 8 bases and V by 4 bases; bases with no gene match: 7. This CDR3 is CASSRGGSYEAFF. CDR3 DNA sequence: TGTGCCAGCTCACGAGGGGGCTCTTACGAAGCTTTCTTT.

This clone has only a few counts. The chain carries TRBV28 and TRBJ2-1, with D perhaps matching TRBD2 (7 bases). The length of the CDR3 is 17 residues. Germline CDR1 and CDR2: MDHEN and SYDVKM. Trimming pared 2 bases from V and 3 bases from J, leaving 17 bases between. Here the CDR3 DNA reads TGTGCCAGCAGTTTACTCGGGACTAAACAGGGCTACAATGAGCAGTTCTTC. Translation: CASSLLGTKQGYNEQFF.

The chain carries TRBV7-2 and TRBJ2-1; the match to TRBD1 covers 8 bases. The V gene end was trimmed by 1 base and the J gene end by 12 bases; junction bases not matched to a gene: 14. Germline lookup yields CDR1 SGHTA and CDR2 FQGNSA. The CDR3 loop spans 16 amino acids. CDR3 region: CASSLDYSLPTGAQFF. The CDR3 coding sequence is TGTGCCAGCAGCTTAGATTATTCCCTCCCGACAGGGGCGCAGTTCTTC. The complete variable domain, with remaining parts taken from reference TRBV7-2 and TRBJ2-1, reads GAGVSQSPSNKVTEKGKDVELRCDPISGHTALYWYRQSLGQGLEFLIYFQGNSAPDKSGLPSDRFSAERTGGSVSTLTIQRTQQEDSAVYLCASSLDYSLPTGAQFFGPGTRLTVL.

This clone was seen more than once but under ten times. This CDR3 is also generated by other DNA sequences in the sample. This rearrangement joins TRBV5-1 to TRBJ2-6, with D uncertain. V gave up 0 bases and J gave up 0 bases, with 4 bases separating them. Per the germline V gene, CDR1 is SGHRS and CDR2 is YFSETQ. The CDR3 sequence is 15 residues long. The CDR3 region is CASSLDGSGANVLTF. In nucleotides, the CDR3 is TGCGCCAGCAGCTTGGACGGCTCTGGGGCCAACGTCCTGACTTTC.

V and J are TRBV7-7 and TRBJ2-5, with 7 bases fitting TRBD2. Trimming took 2 bases from V and 2 from J; bases not matched to a gene: 8. Germline V gene data show CDR1 as SSHAT and CDR2 as FNYEAQ (reference sequence). The CDR3 length is 16 residues. The CDR3 spells CASSLNAGAMQETQYF. DNA of the CDR3: TGTGCCAGCAGCTTAAACGCGGGAGCTATGCAAGAGACCCAGTACTTC.